The 25 T cell receptor beta chains presented below share a single source sample, sequenced in a study of Tregs in tolerant kidney transplant recipients (dated by TCRdb to about 2019). The protocol used for the library was the immunoSEQ multiplex PCR assay. Entries here come from immuneACCESS through TCRdb and include only in-frame sequences with V and J called. Some clones fail to appear in such tables; in the studies checked, an unresolved V gene covers under half of the shortfall, and the cause of the remainder is unknown. The sample yields about 240,000 clones; around 82% were counted once. Approximately 0.69% of the sample is taken by the ten largest. Sample: CD4+ T cells from blood. The source of these receptors is a human donor in good health.

The chain joins TRBV29-1 to TRBJ2-7; D call uncertain. Germline V gene sequence: CDR1 SQVTM, CDR2 ANQGSEA. The CDR3 runs to 12 residues. Trimming pared 2 bases from V and 5 bases from J, leaving 10 bases between. The DNA for the CDR3 is TGCAGCGTTGAAACAGCTTGGGACGAGCAGTACTTC. It is translated as CSVETAWDEQYF.

This chain uses TRBV7-2 with TRBJ2-2; TRBD1 matches at 11 bases. This CDR3 is built from 15 residues. The trim removed 11 bases at V and 0 bases at J, leaving 5 bases unmatched. The V gene's germline CDR1 is SGHTA and CDR2 FQGNSA. CDR3 region: CAGGQGVANTGELFF. The CDR3 DNA sequence: TGTGCCGGGGGACAGGGGGTCGCGAACACCGGGGAGCTGTTTTTT.

This rearrangement joins TRBV5-1 to TRBJ1-1; no clear D. V gave up 6 bases and J gave up 1 base, with 10 bases separating them. The CDR3 length is 13 residues. Germline CDR1 and CDR2: SGHRS and YFSETQ. CDR3 nucleotides: TGCGCCAGCACCCGGGAGACGAACACTGAAGCTTTCTTT. It is translated as CASTRETNTEAFF.

This sequence joins TRBV15 and TRBJ2-7; D possibly corresponds to TRBD1 (6 bases). The CDR3 contains 14 residues. Germline V CDR1 and CDR2: LNHNV, YYDKDF (reference sequence). V was clipped by 3 bases and J by 0 bases, with 9 bases between them. CDR3 residues: CATSRDRISYEQYF. In nucleotides, the CDR3 is TGTGCCACCAGCAGGGACAGAATCTCCTACGAGCAGTACTTC.

The rearrangement links TRBV15 to TRBJ1-1; possible D gene TRBD1, 5 bases. CDR1 is LNHNV and CDR2 is YYDKDF in the germline V gene (reference sequence). V was shortened by 8 bases and J by 3 bases, with 19 bases between the two germline ends. CDR3 length equals 15 residues. The CDR3 here is CATLKPGPTYTEAFF. CDR3 nucleotide sequence: TGTGCCACCTTAAAGCCGGGACCGACTTACACTGAAGCTTTCTTT.

This rearrangement joins TRBV6-1 to TRBJ2-7; possibly TRBD2 for D (6 bases). Germline values: CDR1 MNHNS, CDR2 SASEGT. This CDR3 is built from 14 residues. The ends were cut back, 6 bases at V and 3 bases at J, with 15 bases in the middle. The CDR3 sequence is CASRYYRESYEQYF. DNA of the CDR3: TGTGCCAGCAGGTATTACCGGGAGAGCTACGAGCAGTACTTC.

As regards this clone: The sample carries other DNA sequences with the same CDR3. The chain recombines TRBV6-1 with TRBJ2-3; 11 bases align to TRBD1. From germline, CDR1 is MNHNS and CDR2 SASEGT. The CDR3 has 15 residues. Unmatched junction bases numbered 4, after V lost 2 bases and J lost 6 bases. CDR3 residues: CASSEPGQGGDTQYF. CDR3 sequence (DNA): TGTGCCAGCAGTGAACCGGGACAGGGGGGGGATACGCAGTATTTT.

This clone was seen more than once but under ten times. This chain links TRBV5-1 with TRBJ1-2; D is perhaps TRBD1 (6 bases). The CDR3 runs 15 residues. The V end lost 6 bases, the J end lost 0 bases, and 15 bases lay between the germline ends. CDR1 is SGHRS and CDR2 is YFSETQ in the germline V gene. This chain's CDR3 is CASTPDRQANYGYTF. The DNA for the CDR3 is TGCGCCAGCACCCCCGACAGGCAAGCTAACTATGGCTACACCTTC. Full variable domain (outside the CDR3, taken from reference TRBV5-1 and TRBJ1-2): KAGVTQTPRYLIKTRGQQVTLSCSPISGHRSVSWYQQTPGQGLQFLFEYFSETQRNKGNFPGRFSGRQFSNSRSEMNVSTLELGDSALYLCASTPDRQANYGYTFGSGTRLTVV.

The CDR3 loop reads CASSQEKRGETQYF. CDR3 nucleotide sequence: TGTGCCAGCAGCCAAGAGAAGCGGGGGGAGACCCAGTACTTC. The rearrangement uses TRBV4-2 and TRBJ2-5; TRBD2 matches 8 bases. The CDR3 sequence is 14 residues long. V was pared by 0 bases and J by 5 bases, with 2 bases of the junction left unmatched. Germline assignment: CDR1 LGHNA and CDR2 YNFKEQ.

Of note for this clone: The junction departs from the called germline gene at one end, perhaps through a read error. The chain employs TRBV7-7 and TRBJ2-2; D gene unclear. CDR1 is SSHAT, CDR2 FNYEAQ, per germline (reference sequence). The CDR3 consists of 14 residues. The CDR3 sequence: CASSLTQNTGELFF. CDR3 DNA: TGTGCTAGCAGCTTAACCCAGAACACCGGGGAGCTGTTTTTT.

The chain is built from TRBV6-1 and TRBJ2-1; 10 positions match TRBD1. In germline, CDR1 is MNHNS, CDR2 SASEGT. This CDR3 is 14 amino acids long. V lost 6 bases and J lost 7; bases outside the gene matches: 6. CDR3 sequence (DNA): TGTGCCAGCAGAAGACAGGGGGCTGGTAATGAGCAGTTCTTC. This encodes CASRRQGAGNEQFF.

The V gene is TRBV7-9, the J gene TRBJ2-7, with D perhaps TRBD1 or TRBD2 (5 bases each). Germline-derived CDR1 and CDR2 are SEHNR and FQNEAQ (reference sequence). This CDR3 spans 16 amino acids. Trimming removed 4 bases at V and 0 bases at J, with 16 bases between. CDR3 nucleotides: TGTGCCAGCAGCTCTACCGACTGGGGGAGCTCCTACGAGCAGTACTTC. Protein: CASSSTDWGSSYEQYF.

This chain links TRBV7-3 with TRBJ1-1; D gene unclear. CDR1 SGHTA and CDR2 FQGTGA come from the germline V gene. The CDR3 spans 13 residues. The germline V and J ends were trimmed by 5 bases and 6 bases, with 13 bases remaining between them. CDR3 residues: CASSVARSSEAFF. Written as DNA, the CDR3 is TGTGCCAGCAGCGTCGCCCGGAGCTCTGAAGCTTTCTTT.

The chain employs TRBV7-6 and TRBJ2-7; 14 nucleotides agree with TRBD2. CDR1 is SGHVS, CDR2 FNYEAQ, per germline. The V segment lost 4 bases and the J segment 0 bases; nucleotides outside the gene matches: 8. The CDR3 length is 18 residues. CDR3 loop: CASSSLWTSGGHSYEQYF. The CDR3 DNA follows: TGTGCCAGCAGCTCCCTATGGACTAGCGGGGGGCACTCCTACGAGCAGTACTTC.

The V call is TRBV7-8, the J call TRBJ2-7; D ambiguous. The CDR3 covers 15 residues. Trimming took off 5 bases at V and 2 bases at J, with 16 bases between the two ends. Germline V gives CDR1 SGHVS, CDR2 FQNEAQ. Here the CDR3 reads CASSLEGPGPYEQYF. In nucleotides, the CDR3 is TGTGCCAGCAGCCTTGAAGGACCTGGGCCCTACGAGCAGTACTTC. Supplemented by reference TRBV7-8 and TRBJ2-7, the full variable domain reads GAGVSQSPRYKVAKRGQDVALRCDPISGHVSLFWYQQALGQGPEFLTYFQNEAQLDKSGLPSDRFFAERPEGSVSTLKIQRTQQEDSAVYLCASSLEGPGPYEQYFGPGTRLTVT.

The chain couples TRBV5-1 to TRBJ1-1, with 9 bases fitting TRBD1. The CDR3 extends over 17 amino acids. CDR1 SGHRS and CDR2 YFSETQ come from the germline V gene. The J segment lost 2 bases and the V segment lost 3 bases, leaving 11 bases of the junction unmatched. CDR3 nucleotide sequence: TGCGCCAGCAGCTCGGGACAGGGTGGTGGATATAACACTGAAGCTTTCTTT. Residues: CASSSGQGGGYNTEAFF.

The DNA of the CDR3 is TGCGCCAGCAGCTTGGGCGGCTACTACGAGCAGTACTTC. Translating it yields CASSLGGYYEQYF. The V call is TRBV5-1, the J call TRBJ2-7; D gene uncertain. Trimming took 0 bases from V and 3 from J, leaving 7 bases between them. Germline V gene lookup returns CDR1 SGHRS and CDR2 YFSETQ. This CDR3 spans 13 amino acids.

This chain uses TRBV4-1 with TRBJ2-1; TRBD1 or TRBD2 may be the D gene (5 bases each). The ends were cut back, 4 bases at V and 4 bases at J, with 11 bases in the middle. CDR3 length equals 14 residues. From germline, CDR1 is MGHRA and CDR2 YSYEKL. The CDR3 sequence is CASSPGREYNEQFF. CDR3 sequence (DNA): TGCGCCAGCAGCCCAGGCAGGGAGTACAATGAGCAGTTCTTC.

The gene calls are TRBV19 and TRBJ2-7; D is unclear. Germline values: CDR1 LNHDA, CDR2 SQIVND (reference sequence). Trimming left V 5 bases short and J 6 bases short, with 17 bases between. The CDR3 spans 14 residues. The CDR3: CASSQTLRHSEQYF. DNA of the CDR3: TGTGCCAGTAGTCAGACCCTAAGGCATAGCGAGCAGTACTTC.

The V call is TRBV19, the J call TRBJ2-3; no reliable D call. Germline V gene sequence: CDR1 LNHDA, CDR2 SQIVND (reference sequence). The CDR3 is 12 amino acids. V was cut by 6 bases and J by 6 bases, with 10 bases left in between. In DNA form, the CDR3 reads TGTGCCAGTAGCCTTCGTCACGATACGCAGTATTTT. Protein product: CASSLRHDTQYF.

The chain couples TRBV6-5 to TRBJ2-7, with D perhaps matching TRBD2 (6 bases). Per the germline V gene, CDR1 is MNHEY and CDR2 is SVGAGI. The CDR3 is made up of 12 amino acids. The V gene lost 6 bases and the J gene lost 7 bases, with 13 bases spanning the gap. The CDR3 DNA reads as TGTGCCAGCAGCCAAACGGCGGGGGAGCAGTACTTC. Amino acids: CASSQTAGEQYF.

V is TRBV11-2 and J is TRBJ1-3; D is unresolved. Germline-derived CDR1 and CDR2 are SGHAT and FQNNGV. Trimming cost V 3 bases and J 0 bases, with 15 bases left between them. The CDR3 sequence is 17 residues long. The CDR3 region is CASSFARGIHSGNTIYF. The CDR3 DNA sequence: TGTGCCAGCAGCTTCGCAAGAGGGATACACTCTGGAAACACCATATATTTT.

J is TRBJ1-5 and V is TRBV6-6; 7 nucleotides agree with TRBD1. The CDR3 loop spans 15 amino acids. Germline trimming cut 6 bases from V and 0 bases from J; bases unmatched to any gene: 5. Germline CDR1 MNHNY, CDR2 SVGAGI (reference sequence). The CDR3: CASRVTGNSNQPQHF. The DNA for the CDR3 is TGTGCCAGCAGAGTGACAGGGAATAGCAATCAGCCCCAGCATTTT.

This sequence joins TRBV29-1 and TRBJ2-1; tentatively, D is TRBD1 or TRBD2 (5 bases each). V was clipped by 3 bases and J by 0 bases, with 9 bases between them. This CDR3 spans 14 amino acids. Germline CDR1 SQVTM, CDR2 ANQGSEA. The DNA of the CDR3 is TGCAGCGTTGAGCCAGGGACCTCCTACAATGAGCAGTTCTTC. Its translation: CSVEPGTSYNEQFF.

This clone was seen once. The chain joins TRBV5-1 to TRBJ1-1; no firm D call. CDR1 is SGHRS, CDR2 YFSETQ, per germline. V dropped 7 bases and J dropped 0 bases, with 4 bases sitting between them. CDR3 length: 11 amino acids. For the CDR3, the DNA is TGCGCCAGCGGCCTGAACACTGAAGCTTTCTTT. It encodes CASGLNTEAFF.